This is a list of T cell receptor beta chains from one sample in a study of beta chain features in type 1 diabetes. The data were produced by immunoSEQ multiplex PCR, yet TCRdb's version contains in-frame clones alone and is incomplete. The table includes about 190,000 clones, 7.8% detected once. Source material: central memory CD4+ T cells from blood. Every receptor here comes from a woman aged 40 to 50 with type 1 diabetes. Both conserved end residues are part of each CDR3. Each record gives: D gene, V gene, clone size, J gene, CDR3 protein, CDR3 DNA. A D gene is named only where the DNA matches it firmly. Only part of the rows carry a size: once, few, many, or a class if the clone is expanded.

-	TRBV28	few	TRBJ1-2	CASSLYYGYTF	TGTGCCAGCAGTCTCTACTATGGCTACACCTTC
-	TRBV2	-	TRBJ1-1	CASSEVTGKSAEAFF	TGTGCCAGCAGTGAAGTTACAGGGAAAAGCGCTGAAGCTTTCTTT
-	TRBV7-8	-	TRBJ1-5	CASSFEGQPQHF	TGTGCCAGCAGCTTCGAGGGCCAGCCCCAGCATTTT
-	TRBV25-1	few	TRBJ1-2	CASSGSSGVRANYGYTF	TGTGCCAGCAGCGGGTCTTCTGGAGTTCGGGCTAACTATGGCTACACCTTC
-	TRBV6-5	few	TRBJ2-1	CASSYSVRVNEQFF	TGTGCCAGCAGTTACTCGGTCAGGGTTAATGAGCAGTTCTTC
TRBD2	TRBV5-4	few	TRBJ2-3	CASSLTSGSGTDTQYF	TGTGCCAGCAGCCTGACTAGCGGGAGCGGCACAGATACGCAGTATTTT
-	TRBV11-1	-	TRBJ2-3	CASSLRQGTDTQYF	TGTGCCAGCAGCTTGAGACAGGGCACAGATACGCAGTATTTT
-	TRBV7-2	-	TRBJ2-5	CASSLGRAQETQYF	TGTGCCAGCAGCTTAGGCAGGGCTCAAGAGACCCAGTACTTC
TRBD2	TRBV30	many	TRBJ2-5	CAWTSSGNRRETQYF	TGTGCCTGGACCTCTAGCGGGAACCGCCGGGAGACCCAGTACTTC
TRBD1	TRBV5-1	-	TRBJ1-2	CASSLTGEGYTF	TGCGCCAGCAGCCTTACAGGGGAAGGCTACACCTTC
-	TRBV18	few	TRBJ2-1	CASSPQREYNEQFF	TGTGCCAGCTCACCACAGAGAGAGTACAATGAGCAGTTCTTC
-	TRBV30	many	TRBJ1-1	CAWTDSYTEAFF	TGTGCCTGGACCGACAGCTACACTGAAGCTTTCTTT
-	TRBV7-6	once	TRBJ1-5	CASSTGAGANQPQHF	TGTGCCAGCAGCACTGGGGCAGGCGCAAATCAGCCCCAGCATTTT
TRBD1	TRBV2	many	TRBJ1-4	CASLFGTGTEKLFF	TGTGCCAGCCTATTCGGGACAGGGACGGAAAAACTGTTTTTT
TRBD2	TRBV9	few	TRBJ2-5	CASSVLAGGPQETQYF	TGTGCCAGCAGCGTCCTAGCGGGAGGCCCTCAAGAGACCCAGTACTTC
-	TRBV27	few	TRBJ2-7	CASSLSGAGPIYEQYF	TGTGCCAGCAGTTTATCCGGCGCGGGTCCCATCTACGAGCAGTACTTC
TRBD1	TRBV6-6	-	TRBJ2-5	CASRSQGGKETQYF	TGTGCCAGCCGTTCACAGGGGGGCAAAGAGACCCAGTACTTC
TRBD2	TRBV9	-	TRBJ2-1	CASSVSGGAPNEQFF	TGTGCCAGCAGCGTTAGCGGGGGGGCCCCCAATGAGCAGTTCTTC
-	TRBV7-2	-	TRBJ2-3	CASSFRGSGDTQYF	TGTGCCAGCAGCTTCCGCGGCAGTGGAGATACGCAGTATTTT
TRBD1	TRBV10-3	-	TRBJ1-5	CAISADRGHQPQHF	TGTGCCATCAGCGCGGACAGGGGACATCAGCCCCAGCATTTT
-	TRBV7-6	few	TRBJ2-7	CASSLSGVEQYF	TGTGCCAGCAGCTTATCCGGGGTCGAGCAGTACTTC
-	TRBV9	-	TRBJ1-2	CASSVEEDLYGYTF	TGTGCCAGCAGCGTAGAGGAGGACCTCTATGGCTACACCTTC
-	TRBV6-1	-	TRBJ2-1	CASGQRSEFF	TGTGCCAGCGGCCAGCGGTCGGAGTTCTTC
TRBD1	TRBV7-2	few	TRBJ2-7	CASSSQGALPEQYF	TGTGCCAGCAGCTCACAGGGGGCTCTCCCCGAGCAGTACTTC
TRBD2	TRBV7-2	few	TRBJ2-5	CASSSRLAGEETQYF	TGTGCCAGCAGCTCAAGACTAGCGGGGGAAGAGACCCAGTACTTC
-	TRBV11-2	few	TRBJ2-7	CASSFTYEQYF	TGTGCCAGCAGCTTCACCTACGAGCAGTACTTC